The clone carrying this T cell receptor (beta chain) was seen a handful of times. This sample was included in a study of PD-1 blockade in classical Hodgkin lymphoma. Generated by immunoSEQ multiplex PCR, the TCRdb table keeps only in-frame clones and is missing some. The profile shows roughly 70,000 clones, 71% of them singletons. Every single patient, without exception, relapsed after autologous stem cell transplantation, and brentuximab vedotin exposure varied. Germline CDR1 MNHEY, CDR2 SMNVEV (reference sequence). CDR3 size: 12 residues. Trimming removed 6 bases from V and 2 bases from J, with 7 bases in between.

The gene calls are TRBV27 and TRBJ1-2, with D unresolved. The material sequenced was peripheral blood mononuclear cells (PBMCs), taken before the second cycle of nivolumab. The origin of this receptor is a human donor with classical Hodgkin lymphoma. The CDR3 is CASRGSNYGYTF. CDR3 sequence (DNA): TGTGCCAGCAGAGGTTCGAACTATGGCTACACCTTC.